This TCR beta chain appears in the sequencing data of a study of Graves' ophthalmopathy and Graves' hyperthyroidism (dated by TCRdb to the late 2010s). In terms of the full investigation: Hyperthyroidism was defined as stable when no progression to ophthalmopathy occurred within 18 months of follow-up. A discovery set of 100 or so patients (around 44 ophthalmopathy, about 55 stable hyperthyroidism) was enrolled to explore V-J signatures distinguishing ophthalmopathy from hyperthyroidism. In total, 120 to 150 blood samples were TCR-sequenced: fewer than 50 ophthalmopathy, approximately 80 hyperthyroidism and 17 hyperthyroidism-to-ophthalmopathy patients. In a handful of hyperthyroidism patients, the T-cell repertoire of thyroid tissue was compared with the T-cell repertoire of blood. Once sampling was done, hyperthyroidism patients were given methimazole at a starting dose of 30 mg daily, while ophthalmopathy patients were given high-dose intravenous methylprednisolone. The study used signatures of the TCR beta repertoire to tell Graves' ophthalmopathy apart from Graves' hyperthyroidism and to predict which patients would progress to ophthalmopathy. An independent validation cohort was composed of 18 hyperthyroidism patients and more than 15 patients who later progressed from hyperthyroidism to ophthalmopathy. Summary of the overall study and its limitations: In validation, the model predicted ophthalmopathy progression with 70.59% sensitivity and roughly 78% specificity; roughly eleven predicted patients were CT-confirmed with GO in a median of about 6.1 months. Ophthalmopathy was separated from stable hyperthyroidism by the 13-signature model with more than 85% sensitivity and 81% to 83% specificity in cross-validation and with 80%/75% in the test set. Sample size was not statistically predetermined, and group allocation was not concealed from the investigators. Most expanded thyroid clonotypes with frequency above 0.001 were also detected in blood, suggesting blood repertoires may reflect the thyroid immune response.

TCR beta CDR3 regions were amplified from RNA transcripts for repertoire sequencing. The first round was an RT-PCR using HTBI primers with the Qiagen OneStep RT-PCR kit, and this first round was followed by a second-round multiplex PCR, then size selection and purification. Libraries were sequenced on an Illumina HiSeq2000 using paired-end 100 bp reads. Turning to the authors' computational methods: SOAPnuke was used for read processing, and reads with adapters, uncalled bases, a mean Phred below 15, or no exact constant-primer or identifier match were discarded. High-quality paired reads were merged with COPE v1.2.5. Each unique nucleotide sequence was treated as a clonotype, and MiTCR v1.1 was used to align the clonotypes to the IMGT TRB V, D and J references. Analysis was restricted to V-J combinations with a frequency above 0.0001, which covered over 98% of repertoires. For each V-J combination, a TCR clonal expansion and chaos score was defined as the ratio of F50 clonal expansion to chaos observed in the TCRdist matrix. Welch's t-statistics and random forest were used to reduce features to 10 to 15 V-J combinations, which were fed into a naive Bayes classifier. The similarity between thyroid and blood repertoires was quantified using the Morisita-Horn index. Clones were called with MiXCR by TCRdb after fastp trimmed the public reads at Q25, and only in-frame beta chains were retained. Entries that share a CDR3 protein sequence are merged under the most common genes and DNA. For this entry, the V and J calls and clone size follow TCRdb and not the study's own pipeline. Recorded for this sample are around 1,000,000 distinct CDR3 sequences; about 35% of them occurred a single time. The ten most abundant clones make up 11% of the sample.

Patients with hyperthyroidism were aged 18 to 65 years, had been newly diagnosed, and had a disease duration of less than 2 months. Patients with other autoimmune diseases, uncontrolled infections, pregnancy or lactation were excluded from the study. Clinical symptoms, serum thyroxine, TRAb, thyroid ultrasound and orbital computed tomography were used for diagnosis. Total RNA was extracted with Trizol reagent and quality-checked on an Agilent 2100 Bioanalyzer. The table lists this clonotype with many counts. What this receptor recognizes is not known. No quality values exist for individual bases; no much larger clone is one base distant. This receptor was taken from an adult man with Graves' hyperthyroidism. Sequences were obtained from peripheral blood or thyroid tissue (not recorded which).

The CDR3 region reads CASSGVGFRETQYF. The DNA is as follows: TGTGCCAGCAGTGGGGTGGGGTTTCGGGAGACCCAGTACTTC. The rearrangement joined TRBV25-1 to TRBJ2-5; the D gene is not confidently resolved. The CDR3 measures 14 amino acids from cysteine to phenylalanine. Only CDR3 DNA remains: 42 bases, in frame from the first base. V loses 4 bases of germline sequence and J loses 5 bases, and the interval between the two ends is 14 bases. CDR1 and CDR2, per the germline V gene, are MGHDK and SYGVNS.